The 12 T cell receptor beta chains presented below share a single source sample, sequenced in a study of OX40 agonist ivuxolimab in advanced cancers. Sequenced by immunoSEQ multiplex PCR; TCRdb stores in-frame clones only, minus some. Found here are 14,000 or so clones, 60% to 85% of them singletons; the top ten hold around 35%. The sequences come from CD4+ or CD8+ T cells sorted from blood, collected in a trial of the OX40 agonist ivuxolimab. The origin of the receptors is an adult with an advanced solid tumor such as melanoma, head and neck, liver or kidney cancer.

Written as DNA, the CDR3 is TGTGCCAGCAGCGCCGGTTACGAGCAGTACTTC. Residues: CASSAGYEQYF. The rearrangement links TRBV9 to TRBJ2-7; no definite D call. With 3 bases removed from V and 4 bases from J, the gap between germline ends came to 5 bases. The germline V gene encodes CDR1 SGDLS and CDR2 YYNGEE. CDR3 length: 11 residues. The full variable domain, in which reference TRBV9 and TRBJ2-7 provide the parts outside the CDR3, is DSGVTQTPKHLITATGQRVTLRCSPRSGDLSVYWYQQSLDQGLQFLIQYYNGEERAKGNILERFSAQQFPDLHSELNLSSLELGDSALYFCASSAGYEQYFGPGTRLTVT.

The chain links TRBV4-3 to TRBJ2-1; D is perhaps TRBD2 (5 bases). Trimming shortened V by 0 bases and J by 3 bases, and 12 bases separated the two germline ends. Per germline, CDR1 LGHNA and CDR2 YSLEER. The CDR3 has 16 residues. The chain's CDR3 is CASSQDWSGDYNEQFF. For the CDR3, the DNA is TGCGCCAGCAGCCAAGATTGGAGCGGAGACTACAATGAGCAGTTCTTC.

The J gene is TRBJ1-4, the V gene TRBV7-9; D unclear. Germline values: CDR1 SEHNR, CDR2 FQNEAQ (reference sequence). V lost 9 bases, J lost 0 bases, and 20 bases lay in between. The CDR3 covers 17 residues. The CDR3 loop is CASSSRLDTTTNEKLFF. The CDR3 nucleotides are TGTGCCAGTTCGTCAAGACTGGATACCACAACTAATGAAAAACTGTTTTTT. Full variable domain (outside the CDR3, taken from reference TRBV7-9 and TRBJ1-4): DTGVSQNPRHKITKRGQNVTFRCDPISEHNRLYWYRQTLGQGPEFLTYFQNEAQLEKSRLLSDRFSAERPKGSFSTLEIQRTEQGDSAMYLCASSSRLDTTTNEKLFFGSGTQLSVL.

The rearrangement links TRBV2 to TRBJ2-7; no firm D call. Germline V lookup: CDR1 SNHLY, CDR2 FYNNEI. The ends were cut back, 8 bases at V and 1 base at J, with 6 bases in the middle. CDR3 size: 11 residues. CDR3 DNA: TGTGCCAGCTCTCCTTCCTACGAGCAGTACTTC. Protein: CASSPSYEQYF.

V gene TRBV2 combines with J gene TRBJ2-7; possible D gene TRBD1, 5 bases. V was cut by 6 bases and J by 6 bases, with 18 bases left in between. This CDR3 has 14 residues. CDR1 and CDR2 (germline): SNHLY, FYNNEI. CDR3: CASREWLGAAEQYF. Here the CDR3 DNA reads TGTGCCAGCAGGGAGTGGCTAGGGGCCGCCGAGCAGTACTTC.

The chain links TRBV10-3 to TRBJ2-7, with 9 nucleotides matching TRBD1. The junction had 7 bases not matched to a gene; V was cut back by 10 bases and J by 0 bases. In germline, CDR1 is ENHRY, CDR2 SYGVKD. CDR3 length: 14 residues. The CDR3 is CATTDRGSSYEQYF. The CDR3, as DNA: TGTGCCACTACGGACAGGGGCAGCTCCTACGAGCAGTACTTC.

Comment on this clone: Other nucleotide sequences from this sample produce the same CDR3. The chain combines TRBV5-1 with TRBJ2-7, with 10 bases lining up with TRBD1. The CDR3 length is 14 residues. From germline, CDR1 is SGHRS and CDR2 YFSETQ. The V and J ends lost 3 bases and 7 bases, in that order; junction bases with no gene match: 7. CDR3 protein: CASSWAGQGGEQYF. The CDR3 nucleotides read TGCGCCAGCAGCTGGGCAGGACAGGGGGGTGAGCAGTACTTC.

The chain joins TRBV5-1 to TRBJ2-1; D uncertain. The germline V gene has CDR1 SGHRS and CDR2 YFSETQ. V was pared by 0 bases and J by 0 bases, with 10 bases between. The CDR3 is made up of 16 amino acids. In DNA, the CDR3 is TGCGCCAGCAGCTTGGGTCCCAGTGACTCCTACAATGAGCAGTTCTTC. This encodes CASSLGPSDSYNEQFF.

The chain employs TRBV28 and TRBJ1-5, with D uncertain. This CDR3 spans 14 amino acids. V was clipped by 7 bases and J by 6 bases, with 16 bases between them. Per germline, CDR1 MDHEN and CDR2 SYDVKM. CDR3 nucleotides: TGTGCCAGCAACGACCCGGGGAGTAGTCAGCCCCAGCATTTT. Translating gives CASNDPGSSQPQHF. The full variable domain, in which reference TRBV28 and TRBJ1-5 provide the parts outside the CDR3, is DVKVTQSSRYLVKRTGEKVFLECVQDMDHENMFWYRQDPGLGLRLIYFSYDVKMKEKGDIPEGYSVSREKKERFSLILESASTNQTSMYLCASNDPGSSQPQHFGDGTRLSIL.

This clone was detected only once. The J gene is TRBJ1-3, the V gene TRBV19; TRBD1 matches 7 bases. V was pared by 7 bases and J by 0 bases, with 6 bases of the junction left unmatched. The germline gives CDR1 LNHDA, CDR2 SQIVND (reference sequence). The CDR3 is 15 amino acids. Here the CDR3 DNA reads TGTGCCAGTACCCGGGGACAGTCCTCTGGAAACACCATATATTTT. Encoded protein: CASTRGQSSGNTIYF.

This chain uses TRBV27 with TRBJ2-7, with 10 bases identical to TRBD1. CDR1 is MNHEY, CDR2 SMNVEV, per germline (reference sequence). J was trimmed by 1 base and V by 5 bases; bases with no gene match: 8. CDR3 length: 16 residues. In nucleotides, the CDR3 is TGTGCCAGCAGTCCATCAGGGACAGGGGTATCCTACGAGCAGTACTTC. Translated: CASSPSGTGVSYEQYF.

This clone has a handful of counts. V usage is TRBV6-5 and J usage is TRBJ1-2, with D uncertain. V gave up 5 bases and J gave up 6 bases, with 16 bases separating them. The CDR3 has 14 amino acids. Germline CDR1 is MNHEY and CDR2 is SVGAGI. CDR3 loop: CASSEIPPQDGYTF. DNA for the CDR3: TGTGCCAGCAGTGAAATCCCCCCGCAAGATGGCTACACCTTC.